This paragraph reports one TCR beta chain. The antigen is not known. Germline V CDR1 and CDR2: KGHSH, LQKENI. The CDR3 sequence is 14 residues long. V was pared by 3 bases and J by 1 base, with 7 bases between. The record originates from a study of T cell repertoires in cytomegalovirus infection. One entry per CDR3 protein, called by TCRdb with MiXCR from the reads. The data show just over 450,000 distinct CDR3 sequences, with under 55% seen just once and approximately 40% held by the top ten. This material consisted of cultured PBMCs, taken from culture after CMV antigen stimulation. V is TRBV18 and J is TRBJ1-5; D is ambiguous. The sequence was collected from a human donor in good health (CMV status not recorded). Some clones in this sample may be carry-over from other donors' samples. CDR3 amino acids: CASSPLQSNQPQHF. Here the CDR3 DNA reads TGTGCCAGCTCACCTCTACAGAGCAATCAGCCCCAGCATTTT.